This entry concerns a single T cell receptor beta chain. Per the original methods: Amplification from reference gene primers served as the basis for estimated nucleated cell counts. Sequencing used immunoSEQ multiplex PCR; TCRdb keeps in-frame clones, though not all of them. The V and J calls and clone size are taken from that table; D and trimming were inferred from the DNA. The sample holds 150,000 to 200,000 clones, roughly 88% seen once. V lost 5 bases and J lost 3, with 8 bases in between. The CDR3 consists of 12 residues. The germline V gene encodes CDR1 SGHTA and CDR2 FQGNSA. The data originate from a study of blood T cell repertoires in COVID-19. Study-wide context: T cells, B-cell-depleted T cells, or PBMCs supplied cDNA or gDNA.

It was during active infection that Seattle patients were enrolled and then longitudinally followed. What was sequenced was peripheral blood. V usage is TRBV7-2 and J usage is TRBJ2-7, with no clear D. The source is a man aged 18 to 29 with COVID-19, enrolled during active disease. The CDR3 sequence: CASSGGLYEQYF. The CDR3 bases are TGTGCCAGCAGCGGTGGGCTCTACGAGCAGTACTTC.